This T cell receptor beta chain was captured in a study of tumor and adjacent non-tumor tissue in lung cancer. Study overall: Patients comprised about a dozen adenocarcinoma, a couple of squamous cell carcinoma and 1 small cell lung cancer.

Study conclusions and caveats: In normal lung, the top 100 clones were significantly more dominant than in tumor. Shorter survival was associated with higher TCR diversity in tumors.

RNA was extracted from bulk tissue without any cell sorting. More than 3 cm separated this lung sample from the edge of the tumor. A modified ARM-PCR protocol with three rounds of nested PCR amplified TCRbeta. Via MiXCR, TCRdb re-called the multiplex PCR reads, giving one row per CDR3 protein. There are some 80,000 distinct CDR3 sequences in the sample; more than 75% occur only once, and 20% to 25% lies in the top ten. Note on this clonotype: Its antigen remains unidentified. The germline gene is not matched at one end of the junction; a read error may be the cause.

The CDR3 loop spans 14 amino acids. The V gene's germline CDR1 is MNHNS and CDR2 SASEGT. The clonotype was recovered from a woman in her fifties or sixties with non-small cell lung cancer. The chain links TRBV6-1 to TRBJ2-1, with D perhaps given as TRBD1 or TRBD2 (5 bases each). Sequenced material: distant non-tumor lung tissue. In DNA, the CDR3 is TGTGCCAGCAGAACTACCGGGACCTACAATGAGCAGCTCTTC. It is translated as CASRTTGTYNEQLF.